This T cell receptor beta chain came from a study of blood T cells in healthy people across ages. Overall study results and limits: Estimates of diversity drawn from one million T cells were considered underestimates. The study found more naive CD4+ cells and higher diversity in long-lived than aged donors.

Combining a sample-barcoded 5' primer with a J-beta primer mix, a second PCR ran for 7 to 11 cycles. MiXCR, applied by TCRdb to the 5' RACE reads, yields one record per CDR3 protein. The data hold 1.4 million or so distinct CDR3 sequences, with roughly 43% observed a single time. The germline gives CDR1 SGDLS, CDR2 YYNGEE. The length of the CDR3 is 15 residues. After removal of 4 bases from V and 2 bases from J, the junction contained 5 bases not matched to a gene. In regard to this clonotype: Its specificity is unknown.

Material: blood. This receptor was identified in a woman younger than 30 in good health. The J gene is TRBJ2-1, the V gene TRBV9, with TRBD1 matching 8 bases. The chain's CDR3 is CASSRDRPTYNEQFF. In DNA, the CDR3 is TGTGCCAGCAGCCGGGACAGGCCCACCTACAATGAGCAGTTCTTC. The complete variable domain, with remaining parts taken from reference TRBV9 and TRBJ2-1, reads DSGVTQTPKHLITATGQRVTLRCSPRSGDLSVYWYQQSLDQGLQFLIQYYNGEERAKGNILERFSAQQFPDLHSELNLSSLELGDSALYFCASSRDRPTYNEQFFGPGTRLTVL.